This entry describes one TCR beta chain. The data are from a study of CD8+ T cells in alopecia areata. About the research overall: Each day, treated patients took oral tofacitinib twice, at 5 to 10 mg per dose. It was 6 to 18 months of tofacitinib, and then there were 6 months off drug.

There are 15 residues in the CDR3. Germline V gives CDR1 GTSNPN, CDR2 SVGIG (reference sequence). Trimming took off 0 bases at V and 0 bases at J, with 9 bases between the two ends. The treatment: oral pan-JAK inhibitor, 5-10 mg twice daily. Isolated RNA was reverse transcribed into cDNA used as the sequencing template. Produced via immunoSEQ multiplex PCR; TCRdb's table is partial and in-frame only. Here the sample spans some 190,000 clones, 51% being singletons. The sequence derives from a human donor with alopecia areata. The V call is TRBV30, the J call TRBJ1-5; D unresolved. The sample here was CD8+ T cells sorted from blood, taken at week 52, from a patient treated with tofacitinib. CDR3 nucleotides: TGTGCCTGGAGTGTAAGCGATTATAGCAATCAGCCCCAGCATTTT. It specifies CAWSVSDYSNQPQHF.